A single sample is the source of the 7 T cell receptor beta chains below, sequenced in a study of cytotoxic CD8 clonotypes in ibrutinib-treated CLL. Clones were read by immunoSEQ multiplex PCR, and TCRdb kept only the in-frame ones, dropping some. The sample gives about 74,000 clones, approximately 80% of which show up once; 6% to 9% is in the top ten. This specimen was PBMCs, taken at disease progression, from a patient treated with ibrutinib. The receptors were sampled from a human donor with chronic lymphocytic leukemia.

This chain uses TRBV11-2 with TRBJ1-1; D is unresolved. The germline V gene has CDR1 SGHAT and CDR2 FQNNGV. CDR3 length: 13 residues. The germline V and J ends were trimmed by 5 bases and 1 base, with 8 bases remaining between them. CDR3 sequence reads: CASSQDTNTEAFF. The CDR3 DNA reads TGTGCCAGCAGCCAAGACACGAACACTGAAGCTTTCTTT.

This chain uses TRBV2 with TRBJ1-5, with 8 bases identical to TRBD1. The CDR3 consists of 15 residues. The ends lost 0 bases at V and 7 bases at J; junction bases unmatched: 5. Per the germline V gene, CDR1 is SNHLY and CDR2 is FYNNEI. The CDR3: CASSEARGLWQPQHF. The CDR3 DNA sequence: TGTGCCAGCAGTGAAGCCAGGGGGCTGTGGCAGCCCCAGCATTTT.

V is TRBV27 and J is TRBJ1-1; 8 bases align to TRBD1. V trimming: 5 bases; J trimming: 0 bases; junction bases outside the gene matches: 8. The germline CDR1 and CDR2 sequences are MNHEY and SMNVEV (reference sequence). The CDR3 extends over 16 amino acids. The CDR3 sequence: CASSHGQGYMNTEAFF. For the CDR3, the DNA is TGTGCCAGCAGTCACGGACAGGGATACATGAACACTGAAGCTTTCTTT.

J is TRBJ1-1 and V is TRBV6-5, with a possible D match to TRBD1 (5 bases). Germline CDR1 reads MNHEY; CDR2 reads SVGAGI. V was trimmed by 2 bases and J by 8 bases, leaving 9 bases between them. This CDR3 spans 12 amino acids. CDR3 coding DNA: TGTGCCAGCAGTTACGCCCGGGGGGAAGCTTTCTTT. Protein sequence: CASSYARGEAFF.

V is TRBV7-8 and J is TRBJ1-2; 10 nucleotides line up with TRBD1. With V trimmed by 3 bases and J by 4 bases, 8 bases remained unmatched. The CDR3 runs to 16 residues. The germline V gene encodes CDR1 SGHVS and CDR2 FQNEAQ. The CDR3 DNA reads as TGTGCCAGCAGCTTTTCCGACAGGGGGCTTGGCTATGGCTACACCTTC. The encoded protein is CASSFSDRGLGYGYTF.

This sequence joins TRBV5-1 and TRBJ1-1; 8 bases are shared with TRBD1. V shed 0 bases, J shed 3 bases, and the junction held 4 bases outside the gene matches. Germline V gives CDR1 SGHRS, CDR2 YFSETQ. CDR3 length: 15 residues. CDR3 amino acids: CASSLVLTGDTEAFF. CDR3 sequence (DNA): TGCGCCAGCAGCTTGGTGTTGACAGGGGACACTGAAGCTTTCTTT.

This clone has a handful of counts. The rearrangement uses TRBV18 and TRBJ1-1, with a weak D call TRBD1 (5 bases). Per germline, CDR1 KGHSH and CDR2 LQKENI. The CDR3 loop spans 15 amino acids. V shed 6 bases and J shed 0 bases, with 14 bases lying between them. The CDR3 protein is CASSNRRGMNTEAFF. The CDR3 DNA reads as TGTGCCAGCTCCAATCGGCGGGGCATGAACACTGAAGCTTTCTTT.